This TCR beta chain comes out of a study of CD8+CD57+ T cells in acquired aplastic anemia. Turning to the study itself: Across the sorted CD4+ and CD8+ cells, DNA amounts averaged around 3.2 ug. Mean read depth for CD4+ cells from healthy donors was some 11 million.

General study points: In common between the patients and the controls were twenty-nine CD8+ CDR3 sequences. Patients showed no significant difference from controls in CD8+ Simpson's diversity.

V lost 5 bases to trimming and J lost 6 bases, with 14 bases between them. The CDR3 spans 13 residues. Germline-derived CDR1 and CDR2 are SGHAT and FQNNGV. Researchers used genomic DNA as the template to profile TCR beta VDJ and CDR3. In TCRdb, the reads were re-called with MiXCR into one record per CDR3 protein. Of hundreds of thousands of distinct CDR3 sequences listed, about two thirds were seen once; the top ten hold 3% to 5%. Notes on this clonotype: Its target is not known.

The clonotype originates from a human donor in good health, serving as a control. Sequencing was carried out using sorted CD4+, CD8+, or CD8+CD57+ T cells (not recorded which) from PBMCs. The V call is TRBV11-2, the J call TRBJ2-7; TRBD1 is a possible D gene (6 bases). CDR3 sequence: CASSVGAGAEQYF. Written as DNA, the CDR3 is TGTGCCAGCAGCGTAGGTGCAGGGGCCGAGCAGTACTTC.